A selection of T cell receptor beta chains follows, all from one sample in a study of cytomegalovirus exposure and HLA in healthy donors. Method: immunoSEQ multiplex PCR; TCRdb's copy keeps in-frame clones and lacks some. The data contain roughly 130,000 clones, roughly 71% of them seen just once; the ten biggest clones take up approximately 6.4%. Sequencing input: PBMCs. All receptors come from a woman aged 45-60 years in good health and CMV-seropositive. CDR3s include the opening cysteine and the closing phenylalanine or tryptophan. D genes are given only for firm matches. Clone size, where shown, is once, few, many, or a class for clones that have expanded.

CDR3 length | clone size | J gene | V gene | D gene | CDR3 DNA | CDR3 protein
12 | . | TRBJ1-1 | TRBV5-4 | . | TGTGCCAGCAGCTTGGAAACAGGGTTTGCTTTCTTT | CASSLETGFAFF
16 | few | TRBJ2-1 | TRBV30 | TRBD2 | TGTGCCTGGAGTGCCAGGCTAGCGGGGATTTACAATGAGCAGTTCTTC | CAWSARLAGIYNEQFF
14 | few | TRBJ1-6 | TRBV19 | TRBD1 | TGTGCCAGTAGTATAGGACAGGGGAGTTCACCCCTCCACTTT | CASSIGQGSSPLHF
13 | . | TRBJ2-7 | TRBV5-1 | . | TGCGCCAGCAGCTTGGGGTATTCCTACGAGCAATACTTC | CASSLGYSYEQYF
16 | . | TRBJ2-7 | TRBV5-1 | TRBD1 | TGCGCCAGCAGCTTGCCCTTCCAGGGGGCGCCTGATGAGCAGTACTTC | CASSLPFQGAPDEQYF
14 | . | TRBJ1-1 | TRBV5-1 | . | TGCGCCAGCAGCGGAAGAGGACAGAACACTGAAGCTTTCTTT | CASSGRGQNTEAFF
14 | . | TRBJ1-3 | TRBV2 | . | TGTGCCAGCAGCCCTGACAGTTCTGGAAACACCATATATTTT | CASSPDSSGNTIYF
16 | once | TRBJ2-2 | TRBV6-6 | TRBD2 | TGTGCCAGCAGTCTAGCGGGGGGCCGTGGGACCGGGGAGCTGTTTTTT | CASSLAGGRGTGELFF
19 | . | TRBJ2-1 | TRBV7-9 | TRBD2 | TGTGCCAGCAGCTTAACTAGCGGGGGGAGATTCGGCTCCTACAATGAGCAGTTCTTC | CASSLTSGGRFGSYNEQFF
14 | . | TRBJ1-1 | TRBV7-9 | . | TGTTCCAGCAGCCGTACAGGGATGAACACTGAAGCTTTCTTT | CSSSRTGMNTEAFF
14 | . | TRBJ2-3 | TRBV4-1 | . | TGCGCCAGCAGCCAAGGCGATTACACAGATACGCAGTATTTT | CASSQGDYTDTQYF
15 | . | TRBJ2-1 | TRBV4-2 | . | TGTGCCAGCAGCCAGTCGGGGGTGAACTACAATGAGCAGTTCTTC | CASSQSGVNYNEQFF
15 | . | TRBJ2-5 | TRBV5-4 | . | TGTGCCAGCAGCTCTAGCGAACTGGGGGAGGAGACCCAGTACTTC | CASSSSELGEETQYF
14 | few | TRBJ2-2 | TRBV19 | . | TGTGCCAGTAACCGGCAGGGGAACACCGGGGAGCTGTTTTTT | CASNRQGNTGELFF
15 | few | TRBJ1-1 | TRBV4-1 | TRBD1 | TGCGCCAGCAGCCGGACAGGGGAGGGGAACACTGAAGCTTTCTTT | CASSRTGEGNTEAFF
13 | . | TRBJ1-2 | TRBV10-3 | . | TGTGCCATCAGCGGACAGTCCAACTATGGCTACACCTTC | CAISGQSNYGYTF
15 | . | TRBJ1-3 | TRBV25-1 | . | TGTGCCAGCAGTGACTACAGGGACACTGGAAACACCATATATTTT | CASSDYRDTGNTIYF
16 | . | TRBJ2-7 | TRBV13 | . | TGTGCCAGCAGCTCGAGGACCCCAGGGGACTCCTACGAGCAGTACTTC | CASSSRTPGDSYEQYF